This T cell receptor beta chain was retrieved from a study of CD8+CD57+ T cells in acquired aplastic anemia. In the study overall: Sorted cells (CD4+ and CD8+) yielded DNA amounts that averaged about 2.9 ug.

The V and J ends lost 5 bases and 3 bases respectively, with 10 bases between them. The CDR3 totals 13 residues. Germline V lookup: CDR1 SNHLY, CDR2 FYNNEI. This clonotype has a count of ten or more. Genomic DNA was employed as the template in profiling TCR beta VDJ and CDR3. A single record per CDR3 protein comes from TCRdb applying MiXCR to the reads. The sample lists 200,000 to 250,000 distinct CDR3 sequences, around 46% seen once, with over 7.5% in the top ten. Those patients picked for sequencing had displayed CD8+CD57+ cell expansion on flow cytometry. The patients, all of them, had severe acquired aplastic anemia.

The chain couples TRBV2 to TRBJ1-2; D is ambiguous. This TCR was sampled from a human donor with aplastic anemia. Sequenced input: sorted CD4+, CD8+, or CD8+CD57+ T cells (not recorded which) from PBMCs. This chain's CDR3 is CASSQTSYYGYTF. The CDR3 nucleotides are TGTGCCAGCAGTCAAACTTCCTACTATGGCTACACCTTC.